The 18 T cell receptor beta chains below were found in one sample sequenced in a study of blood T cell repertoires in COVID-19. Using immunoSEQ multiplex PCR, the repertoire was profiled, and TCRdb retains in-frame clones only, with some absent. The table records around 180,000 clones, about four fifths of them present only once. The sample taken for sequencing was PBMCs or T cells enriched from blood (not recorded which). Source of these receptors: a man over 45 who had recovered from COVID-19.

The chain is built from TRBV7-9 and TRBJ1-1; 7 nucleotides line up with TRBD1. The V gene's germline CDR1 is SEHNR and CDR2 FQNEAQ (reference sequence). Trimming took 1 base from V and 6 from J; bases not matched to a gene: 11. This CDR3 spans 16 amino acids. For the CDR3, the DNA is TGTGCCAGCAGCTTAGTGGCAGGGGGACATGTCGCTGAAGCTTTCTTT. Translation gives CASSLVAGGHVAEAFF.

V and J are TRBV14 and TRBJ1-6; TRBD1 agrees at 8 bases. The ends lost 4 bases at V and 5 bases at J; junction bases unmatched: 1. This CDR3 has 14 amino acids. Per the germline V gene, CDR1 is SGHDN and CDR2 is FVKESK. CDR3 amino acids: CASSRQGNNSPLHF. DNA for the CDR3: TGTGCCAGCAGCCGACAGGGGAATAATTCACCCCTCCACTTT. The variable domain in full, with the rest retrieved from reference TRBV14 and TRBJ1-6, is EAGVTQFPSHSVIEKGQTVTLRCDPISGHDNLYWYRRVMGKEIKFLLHFVKESKQDESGMPNNRFLAERTGGTYSTLKVQPAELEDSGVYFCASSRQGNNSPLHFGNGTRLTVT.

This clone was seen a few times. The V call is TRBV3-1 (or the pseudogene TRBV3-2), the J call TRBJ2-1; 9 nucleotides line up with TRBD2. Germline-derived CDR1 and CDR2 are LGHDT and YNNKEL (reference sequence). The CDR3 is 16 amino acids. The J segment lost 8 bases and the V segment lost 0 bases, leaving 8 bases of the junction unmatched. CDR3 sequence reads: CASSQDRRGGRDEQFF. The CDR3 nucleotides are TGTGCCAGCAGCCAAGATCGGCGGGGGGGCAGGGATGAGCAGTTCTTC.

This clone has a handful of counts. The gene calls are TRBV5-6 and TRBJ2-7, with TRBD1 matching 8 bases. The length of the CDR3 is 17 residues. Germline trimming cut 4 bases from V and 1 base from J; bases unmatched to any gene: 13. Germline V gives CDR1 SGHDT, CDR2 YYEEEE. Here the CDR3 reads CASSPRPHRTGSYEQYF. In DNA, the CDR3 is TGTGCCAGCAGCCCGCGCCCCCATCGGACAGGGTCCTACGAGCAGTACTTC.

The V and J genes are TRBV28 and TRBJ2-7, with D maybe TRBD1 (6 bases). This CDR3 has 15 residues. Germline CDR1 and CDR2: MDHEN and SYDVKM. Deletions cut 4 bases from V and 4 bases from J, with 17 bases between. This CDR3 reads CASSSQGGGQYEQYF. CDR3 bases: TGTGCCAGCAGTTCACAAGGGGGTGGTCAATACGAGCAGTACTTC.

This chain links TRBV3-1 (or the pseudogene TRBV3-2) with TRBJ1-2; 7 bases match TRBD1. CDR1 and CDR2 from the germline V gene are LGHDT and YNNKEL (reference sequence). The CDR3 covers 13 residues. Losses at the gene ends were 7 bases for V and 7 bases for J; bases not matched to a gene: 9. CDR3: CASNRLGGSGYTF. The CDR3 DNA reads TGTGCCAGCAATCGATTAGGGGGCTCTGGCTACACCTTC.

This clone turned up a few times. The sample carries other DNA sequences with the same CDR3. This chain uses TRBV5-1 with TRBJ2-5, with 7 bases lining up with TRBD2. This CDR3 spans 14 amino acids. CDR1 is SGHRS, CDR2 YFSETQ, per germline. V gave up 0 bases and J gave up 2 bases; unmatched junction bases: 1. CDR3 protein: CASSLGEGQETQYF. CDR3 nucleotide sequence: TGCGCCAGCAGCTTGGGGGAGGGTCAAGAGACCCAGTACTTC.

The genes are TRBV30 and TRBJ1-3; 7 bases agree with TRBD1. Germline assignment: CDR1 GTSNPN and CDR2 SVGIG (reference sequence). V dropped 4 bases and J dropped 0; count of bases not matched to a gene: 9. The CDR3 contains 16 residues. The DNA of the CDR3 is TGTGCCTGGAAAGAGTGGGGACAGCCCTCTGGAAACACCATATATTTT. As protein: CAWKEWGQPSGNTIYF.

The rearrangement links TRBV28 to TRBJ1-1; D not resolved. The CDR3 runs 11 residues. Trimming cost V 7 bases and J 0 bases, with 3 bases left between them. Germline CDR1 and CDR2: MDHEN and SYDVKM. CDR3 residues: CASTLNTEAFF. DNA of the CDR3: TGTGCCAGCACTCTGAACACTGAAGCTTTCTTT.

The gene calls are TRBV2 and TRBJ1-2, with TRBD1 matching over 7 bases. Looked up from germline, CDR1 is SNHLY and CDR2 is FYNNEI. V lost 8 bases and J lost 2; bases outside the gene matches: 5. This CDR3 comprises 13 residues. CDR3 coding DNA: TGTGCCAGCGGGGACAGTTCAAACTATGGCTACACCTTC. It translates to CASGDSSNYGYTF.

The CDR3 nucleotides read TGTGCCAGCAGCTTTGAGGGAGAACTGTTTTTT. This sequence encodes CASSFEGELFF. The chain combines TRBV7-9 with TRBJ1-4; D ambiguous. Trimming stripped 3 bases from V and 12 bases from J, with 8 bases between. The length of the CDR3 is 11 residues. From germline, CDR1 is SEHNR and CDR2 FQNEAQ (reference sequence).

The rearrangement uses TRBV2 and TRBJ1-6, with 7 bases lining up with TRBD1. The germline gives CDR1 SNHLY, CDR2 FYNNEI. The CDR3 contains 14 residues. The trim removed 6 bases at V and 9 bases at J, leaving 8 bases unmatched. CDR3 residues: CASRDRDWGSPLHF. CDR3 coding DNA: TGTGCCAGCAGAGACAGGGATTGGGGTTCACCCCTCCACTTT.

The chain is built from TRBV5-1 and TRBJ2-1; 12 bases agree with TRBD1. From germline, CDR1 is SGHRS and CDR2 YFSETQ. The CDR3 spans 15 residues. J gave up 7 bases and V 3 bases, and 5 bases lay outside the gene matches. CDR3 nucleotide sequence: TGCGCCAGCAGCTCCGGGACAGGGGGCAAGAATGAGCAGTTCTTC. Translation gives CASSSGTGGKNEQFF.

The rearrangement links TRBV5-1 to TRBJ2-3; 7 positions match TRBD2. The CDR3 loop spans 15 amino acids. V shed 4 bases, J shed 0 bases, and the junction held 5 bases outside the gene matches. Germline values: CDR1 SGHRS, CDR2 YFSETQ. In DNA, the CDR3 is TGCGCCAGCAGCAGGGAGGGCTTTAGCACAGATACGCAGTATTTT. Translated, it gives CASSREGFSTDTQYF.

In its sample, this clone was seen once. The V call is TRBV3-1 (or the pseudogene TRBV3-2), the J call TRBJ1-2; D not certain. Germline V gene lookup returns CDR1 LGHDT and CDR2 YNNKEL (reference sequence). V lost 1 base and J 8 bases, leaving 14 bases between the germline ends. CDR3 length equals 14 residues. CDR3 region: CASSQGRVGGGYTF. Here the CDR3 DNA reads TGTGCCAGCAGCCAAGGGAGGGTAGGAGGAGGCTACACCTTC.

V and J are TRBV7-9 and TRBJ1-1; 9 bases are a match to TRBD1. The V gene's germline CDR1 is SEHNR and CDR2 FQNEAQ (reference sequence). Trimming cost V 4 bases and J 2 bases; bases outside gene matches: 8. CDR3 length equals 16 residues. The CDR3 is CASSYRATGGNTEAFF. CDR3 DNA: TGTGCCAGCAGCTACCGAGCGACAGGGGGAAACACTGAAGCTTTCTTT.

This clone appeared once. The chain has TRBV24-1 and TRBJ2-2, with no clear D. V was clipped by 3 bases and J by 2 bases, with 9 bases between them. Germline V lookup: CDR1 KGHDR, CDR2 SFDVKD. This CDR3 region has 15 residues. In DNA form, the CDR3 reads TGTGCCACCAGTGATCCAGCTAGAAACACCGGGGAGCTGTTTTTT. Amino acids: CATSDPARNTGELFF.

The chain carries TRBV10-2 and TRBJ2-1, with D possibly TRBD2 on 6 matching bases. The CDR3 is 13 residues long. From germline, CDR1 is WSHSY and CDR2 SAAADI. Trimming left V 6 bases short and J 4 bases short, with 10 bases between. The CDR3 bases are TGCGCCAGCAGGGCGGGACGTTACAATGAGCAGTTCTTC. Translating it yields CASRAGRYNEQFF.